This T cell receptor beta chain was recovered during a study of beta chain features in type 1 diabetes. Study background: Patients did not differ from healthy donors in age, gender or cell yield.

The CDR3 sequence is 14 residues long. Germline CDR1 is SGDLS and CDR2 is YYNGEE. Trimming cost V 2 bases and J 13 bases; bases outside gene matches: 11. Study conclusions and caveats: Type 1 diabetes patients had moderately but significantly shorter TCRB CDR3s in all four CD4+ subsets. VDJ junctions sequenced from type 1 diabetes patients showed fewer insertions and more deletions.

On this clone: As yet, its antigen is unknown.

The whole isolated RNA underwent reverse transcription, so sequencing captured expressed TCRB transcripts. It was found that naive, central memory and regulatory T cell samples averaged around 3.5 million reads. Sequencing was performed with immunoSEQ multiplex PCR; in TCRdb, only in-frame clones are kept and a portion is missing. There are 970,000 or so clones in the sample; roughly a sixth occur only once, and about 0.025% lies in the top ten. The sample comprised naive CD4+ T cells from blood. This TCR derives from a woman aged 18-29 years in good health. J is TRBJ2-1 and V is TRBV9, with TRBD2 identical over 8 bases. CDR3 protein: CASSVGTSSKVQFF. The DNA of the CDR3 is TGTGCCAGCAGCGTCGGGACTAGTAGTAAGGTTCAGTTCTTC.